The rows below give T cell receptor beta chains drawn from one sample of a study of blood T cell repertoires in COVID-19. Clones were read by immunoSEQ multiplex PCR, and TCRdb kept only the in-frame ones, dropping some. The table lists 250,000 to 350,000 clones, approximately 89% of them singletons. Sequenced: peripheral blood. These TCRs come from a woman aged 45-65 years who had recovered from COVID-19. The CDR3 runs from the conserved cysteine through the conserved F or W. A D gene is named only where the DNA matches it firmly. Clone size is given for some rows only: seen once, a few or many times, or a class if the clone is expanded.

TRBV9	TRBD2	TRBJ2-3	-	CASSPSAGEGGTQYF	TGTGCCAGCAGCCCCTCGGCGGGAGAGGGTGGTACGCAGTATTTT
TRBV28	-	TRBJ2-5	-	CASSGRFGEEIQETQYF	TGTGCCAGCAGTGGTAGGTTCGGAGAGGAGATTCAAGAGACCCAGTACTTC
TRBV10-3	-	TRBJ2-7	-	CAISIQGYEQYF	TGTGCCATAAGCATACAGGGCTACGAGCAGTACTTC
TRBV3-1/TRBV3-2	TRBD2	TRBJ2-7	-	CASRVVAGGDEQYF	TGTGCCAGCAGAGTAGTAGCGGGAGGTGACGAGCAGTACTTC
TRBV6-2/TRBV6-3	-	TRBJ1-4	-	CASSPGAGNEKLFF	TGTGCCAGCAGCCCCGGGGCGGGGAATGAAAAACTGTTTTTT
TRBV5-1	TRBD1	TRBJ2-2	-	CASSLRRDRVSTGELFF	TGCGCCAGCAGCTTGCGCCGGGACAGGGTTTCCACCGGGGAGCTGTTTTTT
TRBV28	-	TRBJ1-5	many	CASSPPRGPQHF	TGTGCCAGCAGTCCGCCGCGGGGGCCCCAGCATTTT
TRBV5-4	-	TRBJ1-2	-	CASSLGEPGYGYTF	TGTGCCAGCAGCCTAGGAGAGCCGGGCTATGGCTACACCTTC
TRBV2	-	TRBJ2-3	-	CASSRDYRTDTQYF	TGTGCCAGCAGCAGGGATTATCGCACAGATACGCAGTATTTT
TRBV11-2	TRBD1	TRBJ2-7	-	CASSRDRQGEQYF	TGTGCCAGCAGCCGGGACAGACAGGGCGAGCAGTACTTC
TRBV3-1/TRBV3-2	TRBD1	TRBJ2-2	once	CASSQNRGGAYNGELFF	TGTGCCAGCAGCCAGAACCGAGGGGGCGCGTATAACGGGGAGCTGTTTTTT
TRBV5-1	-	TRBJ2-6	-	CASSFSGTGANVLTF	TGCGCCAGCAGCTTTTCAGGGACTGGGGCCAACGTCCTGACTTTC
TRBV2	TRBD2	TRBJ2-3	-	CASKSGGGYTDTQYF	TGTGCCAGCAAAAGCGGGGGAGGATACACAGATACGCAGTATTTT
TRBV5-1	-	TRBJ1-2	-	CASSLTLRISNYGYTF	TGCGCCAGCAGTCTGACATTACGAATTTCTAACTATGGCTACACCTTC
TRBV9	-	TRBJ1-6	-	CASSVAGFNNSPLHF	TGTGCCAGCAGCGTAGCAGGGTTCAATAATTCACCCCTCCACTTT
TRBV30	-	TRBJ1-5	-	CAWTGAGSNQPQHF	TGTGCCTGGACCGGTGCAGGAAGCAATCAGCCCCAGCATTTT
TRBV7-2	TRBD2	TRBJ2-1	-	CASSWGGGNNEQFF	TGTGCCAGCAGCTGGGGGGGAGGTAACAATGAGCAGTTCTTC
TRBV27	TRBD1	TRBJ2-1	-	CASTYDSTGDNEQFF	TGTGCCAGCACTTACGATTCGACAGGGGACAATGAGCAGTTCTTC
TRBV5-1	TRBD2	TRBJ2-1	-	CASSIGVAGSSYNEQFF	TGCGCCAGCAGCATTGGAGTAGCGGGGAGCTCCTACAATGAGCAGTTCTTC
TRBV28	-	TRBJ1-2	-	CASSLRLGALSYGYTF	TGTGCCAGCAGTTTACGCCTGGGGGCGCTCAGCTATGGCTACACCTTC
TRBV29-1	-	TRBJ1-1	-	CSVEGYRVNTEAFF	TGCAGCGTCGAGGGCTACAGAGTGAACACTGAAGCTTTCTTT
TRBV5-1	-	TRBJ2-7	-	CASSWGGGSYEQYF	TGCGCCAGCAGCTGGGGAGGGGGTAGCTACGAGCAGTACTTC
TRBV9	TRBD2	TRBJ2-3	once	CASSDGGAPVQDTQYF	TGTGCCAGCAGCGACGGGGGGGCCCCAGTACAAGATACGCAGTATTTT
TRBV7-2	-	TRBJ2-7	-	CASSLAGYSSYEQYF	TGTGCCAGCAGCTTAGCGGGCTATTCGTCCTACGAGCAGTACTTC
TRBV19	TRBD2	TRBJ2-3	-	CASTPTSGRAGHTDTQYF	TGTGCCAGTACCCCGACTAGCGGGAGGGCCGGCCACACAGATACGCAGTATTTT
TRBV19	-	TRBJ1-5	-	CASSIQGQQPQHF	TGTGCCAGTAGTATACAGGGCCAACAGCCCCAGCATTTT
TRBV7-8	-	TRBJ2-1	-	CASSFRGGYNEQFF	TGTGCCAGCAGCTTTCGAGGCGGCTACAATGAGCAGTTCTTC
TRBV19	-	TRBJ1-2	-	CASRDNSNYGYTF	TGTGCCAGTAGGGACAATTCTAACTATGGCTACACCTTC
TRBV6-4	TRBD1	TRBJ1-2	-	CASRRDSLSGYTF	TGTGCCAGCAGGCGGGACAGCCTGTCCGGCTACACCTTC
TRBV19	-	TRBJ1-2	-	CASSIMAGDKVGYGYTF	TGTGCCAGTAGTATTATGGCAGGGGACAAGGTCGGCTATGGCTACACCTTC
TRBV27	TRBD1	TRBJ1-1	-	CASSLSDRGTEAFF	TGTGCCAGCAGTTTATCCGACAGGGGCACTGAAGCTTTCTTT
TRBV5-1	TRBD1	TRBJ2-5	-	CASSLTGTGRETQYF	TGCGCCAGCAGCTTGACAGGGACAGGGAGGGAGACCCAGTACTTC
TRBV7-8	-	TRBJ1-2	-	CASSLTDFNYGYTF	TGTGCCAGCAGCCTGACAGACTTTAACTATGGCTACACCTTC
TRBV19	TRBD2	TRBJ2-7	-	CASSMRLAGSYEQYF	TGTGCCAGTAGTATGAGACTAGCGGGGTCCTACGAGCAGTACTTC
TRBV28	TRBD1	TRBJ2-1	-	CASSLRGQTRIQGEQFF	TGTGCCAGCAGCCTAAGGGGGCAGACGAGGATCCAGGGTGAGCAGTTCTTC
TRBV7-2	TRBD2	TRBJ2-7	-	CASSISGSLPYEQYF	TGTGCCAGCAGCATTAGCGGGAGTTTACCCTACGAGCAGTACTTC